The following is a T cell receptor beta chain sequence with its context. This clone has more than one count but fewer than ten. This receptor's antigen is unknown. No base-level quality is on record; no much larger clone is a single base apart. The germline V gene provides CDR1 SNHLY and CDR2 FYNNEI. V loses 5 bases, J loses 8 bases, and the germline ends lie 12 bases apart. The cysteine opens and the phenylalanine closes a CDR3 of 12 amino acids. CDR3 DNA is the only sequence kept; it has 36 bases, read in frame from the first base. This record belongs to a study of beta chain features in type 1 diabetes (dated by TCRdb to 2017 to 2018). With regard to the full study: Mean age, gender distribution, total cell number and subset yield were not different between patients and healthy donors. A total of 85 million to 140 million sorted cells were examined across all samples, and the number of cells per subset was strongly correlated with RNA yield. The study compared the TCRB repertoires of sorted circulating CD4+ T cell subsets in recently diagnosed type 1 diabetes patients with those in matched healthy donors. Regulatory and stem cell-like memory subsets were obtained from only 8 patients and roughly 8 healthy donors, while naive and central memory subsets were obtained from all 30 or so donors. General conclusions and limits of the study: In all four CD4+ subsets, TCRB CDR3 length was moderately but significantly shorter in type 1 diabetes patients. Because cDNA was sequenced instead of genomic DNA, highly expressing activated cells could be over-represented, though the groups showed no difference in activation or CD3 levels. PCR might favor shorter templates, but patient and control samples were amplified and corrected together, so any skew would affect both groups equally. Naive, central memory and regulatory TCRB repertoires appeared to be more alike among patients than among healthy donors. At VDJ recombination sites, patients with type 1 diabetes made fewer insertions and deleted more nucleotides, a pattern implying thymic rearrangement abnormalities. HLA sub-analyses involved small numbers of individuals, so any influence of HLA type on TCRB rearrangement remained unresolved.

All of the isolated RNA was reverse transcribed with the High Capacity cDNA Reverse Transcription Kit, so expressed TCRB transcripts were sequenced. Naive, central memory and regulatory T cell samples underwent deep immunoSEQ sequencing, averaging around 4 million total reads per sample. After sorted cells were lysed in RLT buffer, RNA was extracted with DNase-treated RNeasy Micro or Mini kits, with the choice depending on cell number. Each cell subset was processed on its own to prevent cross-contamination, while patient and healthy donor samples were processed together. TCRB sequences were amplified from cDNA with the immunoSEQ multiplex PCR, producing 87-bp fragments spanning the CDR3 region. Amplicons were sequenced on the Illumina HiSeq platform. The original methods were these. PCR bias was computationally corrected using synthetic template baselines, reads within Hamming distance 2 were collapsed, and singletons that could not be merged were discarded. Reads were aligned against IMGT to assign V, D and J genes, CDR3 length and insertions or deletions at six rearrangement sites. Within each subset, clonotype counts were normalized to sorted cell number, and only after that were true diversity and Gini coefficients computed with the tcR R package. Repertoire sharing was quantified using the overlap coefficient calculated on TCRB nucleotide sequences. Out-of-frame TCRB sequences from naive cells were analyzed as a proxy for the pre-selection repertoire. TCRdb took this table from immuneACCESS and kept in-frame rearrangements with V and J called. Such tables lack part of the clones; where checked against another copy, unresolved V genes explain under half of the gap, and the rest is unexplained. That table gives V, J and clone size, and the DNA gave D and trimming. Counted in this sample were 640,000 or so clones; more than 12% of them appeared once. Of the sample, 0.03% to 0.04% is held by the ten largest clones.

Each donor gave one peripheral blood draw, averaging approximately 110 mL, which was collected into heparinised tubes. A BD FACSAria II was used to sort naive, central memory, regulatory and stem cell-like memory CD4+ T cells with a panel that included CD45RO, CCR7, CD25, CD127, CD95 and CD27. All sorted populations exceeded 95% purity. PBMCs were isolated right away by Lymphoprep density gradient centrifugation and were stained directly, without culture. So that batch effects would be minimized, each experiment stained and sorted samples in pairs, pairing one healthy donor with one patient. This receptor chain uses TRBV2 and TRBJ1-2; no D gene call is confident. The sample consisted of naive CD4+ T cells from blood. According to the study, the label for this sample's cell subset or site signals: true naive CD4+ T cells. This clonotype was sampled from a man between 18 and 29 years old with type 1 diabetes. This receptor carries the CDR3 CASSQNPDGYTF. In nucleotide form, the sequence is TGTGCCAGCAGTCAGAACCCGGACGGCTACACCTTC.